This T cell receptor (beta chain) was sequenced during a study of patients with pleural tuberculosis. This clonotype was seen repeatedly, ten times or more. TCRdb re-analysed the reads in MiXCR, keeping a single row per CDR3 protein. The sample carries about 29,000 distinct CDR3 sequences, about 20% recorded once. Trimming shortened V by 0 bases and J by 5 bases, and 17 bases separated the two germline ends. The CDR3 sequence is 17 residues long. Germline assignment: CDR1 MNHEY and CDR2 SVGEGT. The V gene is TRBV6-2 or TRBV6-3, the J gene TRBJ1-5; D call uncertain. The clonotype originates from a human donor with pleural tuberculosis. The sequenced material came from peripheral blood. Here the CDR3 DNA reads TGTGCCAGCAGTTACTCGATTCTGGACCCTGAGGATCAGCCCCAGCATTTT. Translation gives CASSYSILDPEDQPQHF.